The source of this T cell receptor (beta chain) is a study of cytomegalovirus exposure and HLA in healthy donors. Germline CDR1 reads GTSNPN; CDR2 reads SVGIG (reference sequence). V lost 3 bases to trimming and J lost 7 bases; unmatched junction nucleotides: 7. This CDR3 region has 14 residues. Overall study results and limits: Previous analysis showed most TCR beta V segments were productive about 87% or about 30% of the time. Despite most TCR sequences being rare, some public TCRs occurred in many donors. The study recorded around 160 TCR beta chains that were cytomegalovirus-associated. When analyzed later, a missense DCLRE1C variant was found to be linked to TCR beta V- and J-gene trimming.

The PCR made use of 60 Vbeta and 13 Jbeta primers. This table comes from immunoSEQ multiplex PCR, and its TCRdb copy is limited to in-frame clones, with some not included. This sample carries 110,000 to 150,000 clones, around 80% of them seen once, and the ten largest clones take roughly 3.2%. This clone appeared once. The antigen is unknown. The chain carries TRBV30 and TRBJ1-4, with TRBD1 matching over 8 bases. The TCR originated in a man aged 18 to 29 in good health and CMV-seropositive. Sequenced sample: PBMCs. The CDR3, as DNA: TGTGCCTGGAGGGGTTCAGGGGGCTCTGAAAAACTGTTTTTT. Translation gives CAWRGSGGSEKLFF.